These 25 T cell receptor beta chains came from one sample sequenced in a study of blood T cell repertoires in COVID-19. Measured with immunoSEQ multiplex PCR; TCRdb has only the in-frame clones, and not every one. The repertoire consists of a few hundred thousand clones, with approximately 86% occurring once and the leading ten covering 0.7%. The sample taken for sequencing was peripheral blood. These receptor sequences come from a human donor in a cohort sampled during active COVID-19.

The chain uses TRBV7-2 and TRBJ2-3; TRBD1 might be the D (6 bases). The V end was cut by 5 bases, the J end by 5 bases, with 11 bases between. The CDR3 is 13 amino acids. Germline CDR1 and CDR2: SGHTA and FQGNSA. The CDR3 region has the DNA TGTGCCAGCAGCCGAGGGGGTGGAGATACGCAGTATTTT. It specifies CASSRGGGDTQYF.

The CDR3 is CASSSNRGQGYNEQFF. The DNA of the CDR3 is TGTGCCAGCAGCTCAAACAGGGGGCAGGGGTACAATGAGCAGTTCTTC. The V call is TRBV7-9, the J call TRBJ2-1; 9 positions match TRBD1. V shed 4 bases and J 4 bases; nucleotides not matched to a gene: 8. Germline CDR1 reads SEHNR; CDR2 reads FQNEAQ (reference sequence). The CDR3 is 16 residues long. The complete variable domain, with remaining parts taken from reference TRBV7-9 and TRBJ2-1, reads DTGVSQNPRHKITKRGQNVTFRCDPISEHNRLYWYRQTLGQGPEFLTYFQNEAQLEKSRLLSDRFSAERPKGSFSTLEIQRTEQGDSAMYLCASSSNRGQGYNEQFFGPGTRLTVL.

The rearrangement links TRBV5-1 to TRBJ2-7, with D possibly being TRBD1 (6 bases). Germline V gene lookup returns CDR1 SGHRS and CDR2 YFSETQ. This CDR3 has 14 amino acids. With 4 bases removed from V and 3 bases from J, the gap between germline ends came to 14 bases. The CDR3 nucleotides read TGCGCCAGCAGCGCCGGCGGACAGTTCTACGAGCAGTACTTC. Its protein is CASSAGGQFYEQYF.

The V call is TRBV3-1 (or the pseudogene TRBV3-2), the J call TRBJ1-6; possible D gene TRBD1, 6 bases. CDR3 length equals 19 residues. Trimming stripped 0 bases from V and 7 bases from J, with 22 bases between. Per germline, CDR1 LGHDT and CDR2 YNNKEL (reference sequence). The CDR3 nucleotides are TGTGCCAGCAGCCAAGATCGGGAGGTAAGGGGGAGTCGGAATTCACCCCTCCACTTT. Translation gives CASSQDREVRGSRNSPLHF.

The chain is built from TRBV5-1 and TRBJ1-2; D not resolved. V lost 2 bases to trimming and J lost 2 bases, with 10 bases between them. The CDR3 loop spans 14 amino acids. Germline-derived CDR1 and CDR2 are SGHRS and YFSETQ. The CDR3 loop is CASSLTTENYGYTF. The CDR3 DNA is TGCGCCAGCAGCTTAACCACAGAGAACTATGGCTACACCTTC.

CDR3 sequence: CASSRRTDRHNSPLHF. The CDR3 DNA follows: TGCGCCAGCAGCCGAAGGACGGACAGGCATAATTCACCCCTCCACTTT. This chain uses TRBV4-3 with TRBJ1-6, with 7 bases fitting TRBD1. Trimming at V came to 4 bases and at J to 5 bases, leaving 8 bases not matched to a gene. The CDR3 contains 16 residues. CDR1 and CDR2 (germline): LGHNA, YSLEER.

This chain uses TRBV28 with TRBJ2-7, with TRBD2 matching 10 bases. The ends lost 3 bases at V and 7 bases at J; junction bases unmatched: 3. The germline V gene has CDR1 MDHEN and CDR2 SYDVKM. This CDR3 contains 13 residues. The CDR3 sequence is CASSLSGRAEQYF. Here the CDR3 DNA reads TGTGCCAGCAGTTTGAGCGGGAGGGCGGAGCAGTACTTC.

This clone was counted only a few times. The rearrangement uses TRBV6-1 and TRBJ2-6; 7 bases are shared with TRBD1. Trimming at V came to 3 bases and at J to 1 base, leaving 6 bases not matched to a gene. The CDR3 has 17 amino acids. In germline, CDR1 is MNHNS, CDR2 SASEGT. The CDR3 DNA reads TGTGCCAGCAGTGACGGGACAGTATTATCTGGGGCCAACGTCCTGACTTTC. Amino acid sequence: CASSDGTVLSGANVLTF.

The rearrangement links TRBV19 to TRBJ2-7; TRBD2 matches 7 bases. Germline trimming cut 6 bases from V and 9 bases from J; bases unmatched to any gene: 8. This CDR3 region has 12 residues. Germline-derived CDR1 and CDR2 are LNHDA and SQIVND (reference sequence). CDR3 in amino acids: CASRPPSGGQYF. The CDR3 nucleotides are TGTGCCAGTAGGCCTCCTTCGGGAGGGCAGTACTTC. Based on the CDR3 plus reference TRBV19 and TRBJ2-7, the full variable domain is DGGITQSPKYLFRKEGQNVTLSCEQNLNHDAMYWYRQDPGQGLRLIYYSQIVNDFQKGDIAEGYSVSREKKESFPLTVTSAQKNPTAFYLCASRPPSGGQYFGPGTRLTVT.

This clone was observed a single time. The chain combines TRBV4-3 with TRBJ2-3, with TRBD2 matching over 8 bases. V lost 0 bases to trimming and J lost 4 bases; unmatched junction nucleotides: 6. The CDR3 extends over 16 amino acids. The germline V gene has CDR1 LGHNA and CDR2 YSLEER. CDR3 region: CASSQERREVADTQYF. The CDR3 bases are TGCGCCAGCAGCCAAGAGAGGCGGGAGGTCGCAGATACGCAGTATTTT.

The CDR3 is CASKDREQETQYF. CDR3 sequence (DNA): TGTGCCAGCAAGGACAGGGAACAAGAGACCCAGTACTTC. The chain links TRBV28 to TRBJ2-5; 8 positions agree with TRBD1. CDR1 is MDHEN and CDR2 is SYDVKM in the germline V gene. This CDR3 has 13 amino acids. The V segment lost 7 bases and the J segment 2 bases; nucleotides outside the gene matches: 3.

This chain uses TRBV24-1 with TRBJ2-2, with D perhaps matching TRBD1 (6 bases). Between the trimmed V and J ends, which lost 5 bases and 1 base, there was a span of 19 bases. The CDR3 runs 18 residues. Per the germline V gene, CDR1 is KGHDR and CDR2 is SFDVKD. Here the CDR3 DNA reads TGTGCCACCAGTGGAGCCACTCCGGGACAAGTGAACACCGGGGAGCTGTTTTTT. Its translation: CATSGATPGQVNTGELFF.

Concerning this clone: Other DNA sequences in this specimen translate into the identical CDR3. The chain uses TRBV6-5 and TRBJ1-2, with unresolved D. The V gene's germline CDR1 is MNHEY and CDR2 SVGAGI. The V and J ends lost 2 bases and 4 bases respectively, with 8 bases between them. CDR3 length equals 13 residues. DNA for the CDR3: TGTGCCAGCAGTTACGAGGGCCTCTATGGCTACACCTTC. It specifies CASSYEGLYGYTF.

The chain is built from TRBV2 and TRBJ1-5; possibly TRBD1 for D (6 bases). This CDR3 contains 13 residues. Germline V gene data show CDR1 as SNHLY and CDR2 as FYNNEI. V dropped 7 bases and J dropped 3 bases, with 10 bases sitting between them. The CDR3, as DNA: TGTGCCAGCAAGGGGACAACCAATCAGCCCCAGCATTTT. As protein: CASKGTTNQPQHF.

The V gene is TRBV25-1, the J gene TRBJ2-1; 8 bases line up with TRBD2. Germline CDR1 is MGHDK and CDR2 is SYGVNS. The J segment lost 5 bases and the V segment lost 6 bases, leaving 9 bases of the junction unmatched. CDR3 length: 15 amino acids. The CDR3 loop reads CASSLAGRKHNEQFF. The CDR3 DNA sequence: TGTGCCAGCAGCTTAGCGGGGAGAAAACACAATGAGCAGTTCTTC.

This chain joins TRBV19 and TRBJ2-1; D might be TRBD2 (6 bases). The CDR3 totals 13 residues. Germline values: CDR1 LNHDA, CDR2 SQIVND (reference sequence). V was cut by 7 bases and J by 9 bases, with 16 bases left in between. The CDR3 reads CASTEGRLAEQFF. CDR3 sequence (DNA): TGTGCCAGTACCGAAGGGAGGCTAGCTGAGCAGTTCTTC.

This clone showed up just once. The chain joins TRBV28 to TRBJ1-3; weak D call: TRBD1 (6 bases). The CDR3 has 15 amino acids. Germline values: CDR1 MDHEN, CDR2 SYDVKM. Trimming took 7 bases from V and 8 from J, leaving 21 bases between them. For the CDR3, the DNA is TGTGCCAGCATTGGGGGGGCAGTGGGATCATACACCATATATTTT. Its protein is CASIGGAVGSYTIYF.

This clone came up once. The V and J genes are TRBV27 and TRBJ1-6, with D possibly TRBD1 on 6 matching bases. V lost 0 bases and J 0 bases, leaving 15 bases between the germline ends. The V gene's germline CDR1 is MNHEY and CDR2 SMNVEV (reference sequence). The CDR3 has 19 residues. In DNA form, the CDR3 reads TGTGCCAGCAGTTTATCCCTAGGCGGGGGCCGCTCCTATAATTCACCCCTCCACTTT. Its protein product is CASSLSLGGGRSYNSPLHF.

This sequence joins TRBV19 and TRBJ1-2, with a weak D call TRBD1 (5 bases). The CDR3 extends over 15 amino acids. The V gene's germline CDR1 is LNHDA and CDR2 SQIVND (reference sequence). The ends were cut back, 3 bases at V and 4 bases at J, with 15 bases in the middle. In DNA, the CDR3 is TGTGCCAGTAGTATTTGGGCAGGGAAAGGCTATGGCTACACCTTC. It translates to CASSIWAGKGYGYTF.

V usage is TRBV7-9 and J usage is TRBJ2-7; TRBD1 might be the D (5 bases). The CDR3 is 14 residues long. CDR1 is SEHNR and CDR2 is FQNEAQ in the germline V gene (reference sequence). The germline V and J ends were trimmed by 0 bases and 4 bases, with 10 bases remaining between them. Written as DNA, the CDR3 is TGTGCCAGCAGCTTAGCGACAGATCGGTACGAGCAGTACTTC. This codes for CASSLATDRYEQYF.

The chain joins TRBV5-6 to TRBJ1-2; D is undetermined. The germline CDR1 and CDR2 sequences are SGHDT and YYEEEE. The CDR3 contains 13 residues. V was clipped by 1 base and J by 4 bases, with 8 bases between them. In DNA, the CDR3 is TGTGCCAGCAGCTTGAGAGGCTTCTATGGCTACACCTTC. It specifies CASSLRGFYGYTF.

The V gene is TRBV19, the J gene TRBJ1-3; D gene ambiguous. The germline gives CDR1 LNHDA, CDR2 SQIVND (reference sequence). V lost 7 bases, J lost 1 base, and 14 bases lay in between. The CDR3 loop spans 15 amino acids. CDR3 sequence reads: CASTLREVSGNTIYF. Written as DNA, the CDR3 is TGTGCCAGTACCCTTAGGGAGGTATCTGGAAACACCATATATTTT.

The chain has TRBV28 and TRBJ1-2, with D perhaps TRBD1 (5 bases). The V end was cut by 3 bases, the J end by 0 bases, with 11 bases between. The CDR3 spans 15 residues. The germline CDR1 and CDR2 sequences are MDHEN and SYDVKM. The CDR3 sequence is CASSFSGAANYGYTF. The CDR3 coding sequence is TGTGCCAGCAGTTTCTCTGGGGCAGCTAACTATGGCTACACCTTC.

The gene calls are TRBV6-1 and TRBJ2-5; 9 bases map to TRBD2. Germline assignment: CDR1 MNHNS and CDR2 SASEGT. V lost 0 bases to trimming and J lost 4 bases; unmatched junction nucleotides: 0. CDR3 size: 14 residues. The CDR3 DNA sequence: TGTGCCAGCAGTGAAGCTAGCGGGAGAGAGACCCAGTACTTC. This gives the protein CASSEASGRETQYF.

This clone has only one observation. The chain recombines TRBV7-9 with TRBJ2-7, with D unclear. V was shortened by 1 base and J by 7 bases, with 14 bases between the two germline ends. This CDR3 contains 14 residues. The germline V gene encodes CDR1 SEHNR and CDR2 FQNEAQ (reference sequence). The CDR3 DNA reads TGTGCCAGCAGCTTAGAGGTTAGCTCATCGGAGCAGTACTTC. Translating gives CASSLEVSSSEQYF.